The 2 T cell receptor beta chains given below trace back to one sample, sequenced in a study of shared clonotypes between healthy human individuals. Clones were sequenced by immunoSEQ multiplex PCR, and TCRdb holds only the in-frame ones, with some missing. This table holds fewer than 600,000 clones, about 76% found once. The sample was PBMCs. These receptors were collected from a woman in her thirties or forties in good health. Some clones in this sample may be carry-over from other donors' samples.

The V gene is TRBV29-1, the J gene TRBJ2-1; 8 bases map to TRBD1. V dropped 1 base and J dropped 9; count of bases not matched to a gene: 5. The germline CDR1 and CDR2 sequences are SQVTM and ANQGSEA. The CDR3 has 13 residues. The CDR3 loop is CSVEGGQAGEQFF. Here the CDR3 DNA reads TGCAGCGTTGAAGGGGGACAGGCGGGTGAGCAGTTCTTC.

The rearrangement uses TRBV23-1 and TRBJ1-4; no definite D call. TRBV23-1 qualifies as an ORF whose function is uncertain. The CDR3 sequence is 14 residues long. The V and J ends lost 0 bases and 6 bases respectively, with 8 bases between them. DNA of the CDR3: TGCGCCAGCAGTCAATCGTGCAGCTATGAAAAACTGTTTTTT. Amino acids: CASSQSCSYEKLFF.